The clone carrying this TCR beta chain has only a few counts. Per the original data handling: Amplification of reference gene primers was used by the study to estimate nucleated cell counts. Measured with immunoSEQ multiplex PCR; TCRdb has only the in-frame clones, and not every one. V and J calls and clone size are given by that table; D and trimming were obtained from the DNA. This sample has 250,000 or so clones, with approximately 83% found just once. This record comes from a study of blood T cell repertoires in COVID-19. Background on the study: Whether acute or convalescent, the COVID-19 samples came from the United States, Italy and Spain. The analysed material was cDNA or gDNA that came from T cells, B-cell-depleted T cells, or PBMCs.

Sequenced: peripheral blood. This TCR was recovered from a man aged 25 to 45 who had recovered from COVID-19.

The CDR3: CASSVAGDDTDTQYF. The CDR3 DNA is TGCGCCAGCAGCGTAGCGGGGGACGACACAGATACGCAGTATTTT. The chain couples TRBV10-2 to TRBJ2-3, with TRBD2 matching 9 bases. J was trimmed by 2 bases and V by 6 bases; bases with no gene match: 6. The CDR3 sequence is 15 residues long. Germline CDR1 and CDR2: WSHSY and SAAADI.